This T cell receptor beta chain comes out of a study of blood T cells in healthy people across ages. Primers used in a second PCR of roughly 7 to 12 cycles were a sample-barcoded 5' primer and a J-beta primer mix. TCRdb processed the 5' RACE reads anew with MiXCR; each CDR3 protein has one entry. The sample has 1.8 million or so distinct CDR3 sequences, more than 35% seen once. The germline V gene encodes CDR1 SGHRS and CDR2 YFSETQ. J lost 3 bases, V lost 4 bases, and 8 bases had no gene match. The CDR3 has 15 residues. This receptor was taken from a human donor in good health. Sample: blood. The chain couples TRBV5-1 to TRBJ2-5, with 8 bases that match TRBD2. In DNA, the CDR3 is TGCGCCAGCAGCCTGTCCGGGACTAGAAAAGAGACCCAGTACTTC. Protein sequence: CASSLSGTRKETQYF.